This is a list of T cell receptor beta chains from one sample in a study of blood T cells in healthy people across ages. Each CDR3 protein gets one entry after TCRdb re-called the 5' RACE reads with MiXCR. The sample holds 700,000 to 850,000 distinct CDR3 sequences, under 40% seen once. Sequencing was carried out using blood. The source of these receptors is a young man in good health. Each CDR3 is given with its conserved first and last residue. Fields, in order: V gene, CDR3 protein.

v_gene: TRBV20-1; CDR3aa: CSASGGGNYGYTF
v_gene: TRBV20-1; CDR3aa: CSAGPLGQDYGYTF
v_gene: TRBV5-1; CDR3aa: CASSLDSQRTDTQYF
v_gene: TRBV5-4; CDR3aa: CASSFGRWDTQYF
v_gene: TRBV7-9; CDR3aa: CASSIGTGNGYTF
v_gene: TRBV20-1; CDR3aa: CSASGTEVYNEQFF
v_gene: TRBV6-5; CDR3aa: CASSKGQGFGQPQHF
v_gene: TRBV7-9; CDR3aa: CASELSRGATYNEQFF
v_gene: TRBV12-3/TRBV12-4; CDR3aa: CATTTASGTEAFF
v_gene: TRBV7-2; CDR3aa: CASRESGANVLTF
v_gene: TRBV14; CDR3aa: CASSQERGREAEAFF
v_gene: TRBV5-6; CDR3aa: CASSLVGTENIQYF
v_gene: TRBV20-1; CDR3aa: CSARVGLAGGVGYTQYF
v_gene: TRBV7-2; CDR3aa: CASSTWQSFNEQYF
v_gene: TRBV12-3/TRBV12-4; CDR3aa: CASSKLAGVQNEQFF
v_gene: TRBV9; CDR3aa: CASSVEVGNEQYF
v_gene: TRBV29-1; CDR3aa: CSVEEGIAKNIQYF
v_gene: TRBV6-5; CDR3aa: CASRPDRQSSGNTIYF
v_gene: TRBV6-2/TRBV6-3; CDR3aa: CASSNIPEVGDTEAFF
v_gene: TRBV20-1; CDR3aa: CSATDGGNGYTF
v_gene: TRBV20-1; CDR3aa: CSARDPLARNEQFF
v_gene: TRBV5-1; CDR3aa: CASSLAGRPDEAFF
v_gene: TRBV6-2/TRBV6-3; CDR3aa: CASSYSGGLNTEAFF
v_gene: TRBV29-1; CDR3aa: CSVDSFGQGDTDTQYF
v_gene: TRBV27; CDR3aa: CTSARGAVNYGYTF
v_gene: TRBV7-6; CDR3aa: CASSRQRTYEQYF
v_gene: TRBV2; CDR3aa: CASSPLGGLTSTDTQYF
v_gene: TRBV20-1; CDR3aa: CSAGIGGHQETQYF
v_gene: TRBV5-1; CDR3aa: CASSLEGTEHYGDTF
v_gene: TRBV12-3/TRBV12-4; CDR3aa: CASSFRTAWEQYF
v_gene: TRBV23-1; CDR3aa: CASSQSTEVDSPLHF
v_gene: TRBV2; CDR3aa: CASRDTQGPQHF
v_gene: TRBV4-3; CDR3aa: CASSLTRTAGARGTEAFF
v_gene: TRBV20-1; CDR3aa: CSADDSNTRELFF
v_gene: TRBV7-9; CDR3aa: CASSLGGGQGRWVNNSPLHF
v_gene: TRBV12-3/TRBV12-4; CDR3aa: CASSYGLDEQFF
v_gene: TRBV4-3; CDR3aa: CASSQDRTVQQAQHF
v_gene: TRBV2; CDR3aa: CASTYDRGAEAFF
v_gene: TRBV5-1; CDR3aa: CASNREGSNYGYTF
v_gene: TRBV30; CDR3aa: CAWSEGHGAYEQYF
v_gene: TRBV2; CDR3aa: CASRQAEEQFF
v_gene: TRBV29-1; CDR3aa: CSVEGRDGELFF
v_gene: TRBV6-1; CDR3aa: CASTGGPSYNEQFF
v_gene: TRBV7-2; CDR3aa: CASSLFIARETQYF
v_gene: TRBV20-1; CDR3aa: CSARAGRGLGEQYF
v_gene: TRBV6-1; CDR3aa: CASSARRNTGELFF
v_gene: TRBV6-5; CDR3aa: CASSGTSGGTYNEQYF